A selection of T cell receptor beta chains follows, all from one sample in a study of T cells after yellow fever vaccination. A single record per CDR3 protein comes from TCRdb applying MiXCR to the 5' RACE reads. The sample carries about 500,000 distinct CDR3 sequences, around 16% recorded once. The material was PBMCs, obtained more than 4 days after the first yellow fever vaccination. The receptor set was obtained from a man aged 18 to 30 who received the YFV17D yellow fever vaccine. Both conserved end residues are trimmed from each CDR3.

j_call v_call cdr3_aa
TRBJ1-1 TRBV20-1 SAGQAAGDTEAF
TRBJ2-1 TRBV20-1 SARDPGTSGGLSSYNEQF
TRBJ1-2 TRBV10-3 AISEVGAIYGYT
TRBJ1-2 TRBV7-2 ASSLGRAGGYGYT
TRBJ1-4 TRBV5-1 ASSSTSRGEKLF
TRBJ1-2 TRBV29-1 SVVGQATGVGYT
TRBJ2-2 TRBV20-1 SARTGDTGELF
TRBJ2-1 TRBV20-1 SATGTSGGAGSYNEQF
TRBJ1-2 TRBV5-1 ASSLGGRLYGYT
TRBJ2-7 TRBV7-8 ASSLVLGGPSSYEQY
TRBJ2-1 TRBV11-3 ASSLAANNEQF
TRBJ1-5 TRBV9 ASSVGSGNQPQH
TRBJ2-7 TRBV6-1 ASRRVGGPYEQY
TRBJ2-7 TRBV12-3/TRBV12-4 ASTMGGSLHEQY
TRBJ1-1 TRBV3-1 ASTASNRGATEAF
TRBJ2-1 TRBV24-1 ATSDPSGGGGNEQF
TRBJ2-5 TRBV6-2/TRBV6-3 ASIPTGGRTQY
TRBJ2-7 TRBV27 ASSRQGRGEKY
TRBJ1-2 TRBV6-5 ASSYRFGTGFGYT
TRBJ2-1 TRBV6-1 ASNLRGGSWNEQF
TRBJ1-2 TRBV7-8 ASSLAKTGKLDGYT
TRBJ1-2 TRBV5-1 ASSLRTDRGYGYT